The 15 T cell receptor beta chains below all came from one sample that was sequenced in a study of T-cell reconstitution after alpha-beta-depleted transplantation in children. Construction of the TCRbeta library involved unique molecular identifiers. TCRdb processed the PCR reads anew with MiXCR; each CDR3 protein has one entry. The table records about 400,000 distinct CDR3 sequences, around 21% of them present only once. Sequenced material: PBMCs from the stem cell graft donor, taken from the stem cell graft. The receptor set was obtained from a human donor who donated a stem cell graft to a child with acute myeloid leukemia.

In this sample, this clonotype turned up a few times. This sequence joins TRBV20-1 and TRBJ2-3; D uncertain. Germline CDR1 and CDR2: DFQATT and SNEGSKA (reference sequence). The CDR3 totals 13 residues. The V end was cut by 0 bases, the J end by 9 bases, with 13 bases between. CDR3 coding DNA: TGCAGTGCTAGAGATTTCCCGAACTACACGCAGTATTTT. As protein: CSARDFPNYTQYF.

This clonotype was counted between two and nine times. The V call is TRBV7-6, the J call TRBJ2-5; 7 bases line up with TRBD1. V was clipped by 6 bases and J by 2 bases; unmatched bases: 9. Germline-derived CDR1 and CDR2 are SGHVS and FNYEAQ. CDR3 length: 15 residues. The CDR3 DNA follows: TGTGCCAGCAGTCGAGAGACAGGGAAACAAGAGACCCAGTACTTC. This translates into CASSRETGKQETQYF.

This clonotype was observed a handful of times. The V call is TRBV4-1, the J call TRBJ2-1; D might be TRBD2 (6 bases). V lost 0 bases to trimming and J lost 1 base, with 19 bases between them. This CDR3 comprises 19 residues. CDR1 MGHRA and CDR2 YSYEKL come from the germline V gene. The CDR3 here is CASSQDPQSGPSSYNEQFF. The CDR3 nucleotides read TGCGCCAGCAGCCAAGACCCTCAAAGCGGGCCGTCGTCCTACAATGAGCAGTTCTTC.

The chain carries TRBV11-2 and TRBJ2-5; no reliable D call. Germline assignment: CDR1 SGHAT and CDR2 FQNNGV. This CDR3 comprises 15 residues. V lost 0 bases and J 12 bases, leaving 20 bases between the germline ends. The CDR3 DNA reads TGTGCCAGCAGCTTAGATCGTGAAGGTTCTACTCGCAAGTACTTC. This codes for CASSLDREGSTRKYF.

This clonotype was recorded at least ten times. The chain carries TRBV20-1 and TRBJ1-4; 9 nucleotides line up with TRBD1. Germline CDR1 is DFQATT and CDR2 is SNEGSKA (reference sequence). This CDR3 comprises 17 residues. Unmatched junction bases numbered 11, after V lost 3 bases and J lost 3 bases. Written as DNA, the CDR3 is TGCAGTGCTAGGAACTCGGGACAGGGTTGGGCTAATGAAAAACTGTTTTTT. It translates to CSARNSGQGWANEKLFF.

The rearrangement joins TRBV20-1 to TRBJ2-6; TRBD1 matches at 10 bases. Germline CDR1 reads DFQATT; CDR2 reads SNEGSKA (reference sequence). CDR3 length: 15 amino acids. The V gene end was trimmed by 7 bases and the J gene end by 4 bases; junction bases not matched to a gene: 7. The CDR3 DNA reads TGCAGTGGCAGACAGGGGGCGGAAGGGGCCAACGTCCTGACTTTC. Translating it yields CSGRQGAEGANVLTF.

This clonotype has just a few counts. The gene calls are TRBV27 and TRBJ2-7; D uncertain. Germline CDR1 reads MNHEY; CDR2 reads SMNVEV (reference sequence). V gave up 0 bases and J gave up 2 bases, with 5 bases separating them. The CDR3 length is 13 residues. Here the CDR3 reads CASSLSITYEQYF. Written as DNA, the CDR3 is TGTGCCAGCAGTTTATCGATAACCTACGAGCAGTACTTC.

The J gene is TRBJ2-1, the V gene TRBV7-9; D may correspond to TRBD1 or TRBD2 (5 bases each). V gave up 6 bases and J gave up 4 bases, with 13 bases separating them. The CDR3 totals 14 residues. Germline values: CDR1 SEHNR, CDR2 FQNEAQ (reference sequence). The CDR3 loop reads CASSRGARYNEQFF. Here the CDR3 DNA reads TGTGCCAGCAGTAGAGGGGCAAGATACAATGAGCAGTTCTTC. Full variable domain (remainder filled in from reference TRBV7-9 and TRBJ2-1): DTGVSQNPRHKITKRGQNVTFRCDPISEHNRLYWYRQTLGQGPEFLTYFQNEAQLEKSRLLSDRFSAERPKGSFSTLEIQRTEQGDSAMYLCASSRGARYNEQFFGPGTRLTVL.

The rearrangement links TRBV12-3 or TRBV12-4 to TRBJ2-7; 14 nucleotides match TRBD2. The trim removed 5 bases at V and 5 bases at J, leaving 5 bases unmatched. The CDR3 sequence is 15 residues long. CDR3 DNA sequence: TGTGCCAGCAGTCCGAGGACTAGCGGGAGGAACGAGCAGTACTTC. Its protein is CASSPRTSGRNEQYF.

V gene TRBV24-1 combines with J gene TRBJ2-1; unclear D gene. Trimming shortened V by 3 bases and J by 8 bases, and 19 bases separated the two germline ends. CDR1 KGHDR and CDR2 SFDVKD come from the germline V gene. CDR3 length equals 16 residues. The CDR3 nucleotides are TGTGCCACCAGTGATCGTCATGGAAGAAAGAGGTATGAGCAGTTCTTC. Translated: CATSDRHGRKRYEQFF.

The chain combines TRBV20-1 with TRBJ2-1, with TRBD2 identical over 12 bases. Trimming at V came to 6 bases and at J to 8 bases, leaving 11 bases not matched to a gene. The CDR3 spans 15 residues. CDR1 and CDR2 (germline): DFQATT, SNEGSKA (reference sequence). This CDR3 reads CSAGPLAGGFDEQFF. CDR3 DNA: TGCAGTGCCGGGCCCCTAGCGGGAGGGTTCGATGAGCAGTTCTTC.

The CDR3 loop is CASSTLREPPYNEQFF. The CDR3 DNA reads as TGTGCCAGCAGTACCCTGCGGGAGCCTCCCTACAATGAGCAGTTCTTC. V and J are TRBV28 and TRBJ2-1; 7 nucleotides line up with TRBD2. V shed 5 bases, J shed 2 bases, and the junction held 9 bases outside the gene matches. The CDR3 contains 16 residues. Germline V gives CDR1 MDHEN, CDR2 SYDVKM.

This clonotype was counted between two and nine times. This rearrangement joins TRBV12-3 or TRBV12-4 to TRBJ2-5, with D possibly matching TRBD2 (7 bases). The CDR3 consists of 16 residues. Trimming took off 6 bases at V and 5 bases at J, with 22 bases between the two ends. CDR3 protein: CASSLQGGRVGETQYF. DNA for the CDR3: TGTGCCAGCAGCTTACAGGGCGGGAGAGTGGGTGAGACCCAGTACTTC.

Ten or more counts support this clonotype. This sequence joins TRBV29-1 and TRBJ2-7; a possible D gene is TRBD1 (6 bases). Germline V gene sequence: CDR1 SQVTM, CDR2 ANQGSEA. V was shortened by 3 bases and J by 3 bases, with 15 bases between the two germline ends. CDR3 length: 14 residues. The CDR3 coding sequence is TGCAGCGTTGAGCTGACAGGACTTGGCTACGAGCAGTACTTC. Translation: CSVELTGLGYEQYF.

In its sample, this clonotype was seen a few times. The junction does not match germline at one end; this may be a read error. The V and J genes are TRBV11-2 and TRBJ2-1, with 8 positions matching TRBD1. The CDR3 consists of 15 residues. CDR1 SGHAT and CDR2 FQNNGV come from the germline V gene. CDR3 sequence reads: CASTLDRGVHNEQFF. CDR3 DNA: TGTGCCAGCACCTTAGACAGGGGTGTGCACAATGAGCAGTTCTTC. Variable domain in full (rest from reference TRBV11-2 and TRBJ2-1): EAGVAQSPRYKIIEKRQSVAFWCNPISGHATLYWYQQILGQGPKLLIQFQNNGVVDDSQLPKDRFSAERLKGVDSTLKIQPAKLEDSAVYLCASTLDRGVHNEQFFGPGTRLTVL.